The rows below give T cell receptor beta chains drawn from one sample of a study of TIL therapy for anti-PD-1-resistant metastatic lung cancer. Data came from immunoSEQ multiplex PCR; TCRdb stores just in-frame clones and leaves some out. The sample has tens of thousands of clones, over 55% seen once. This specimen consisted of tumor tissue, obtained at baseline. These receptors were collected from a woman aged 30-79 years with non-small cell lung cancer. CDR3s include the opening cysteine and the closing phenylalanine or tryptophan. Fields, in order: V gene, J gene, D gene, clone size, CDR3 protein, CDR3 DNA. A D gene is named only where the DNA matches it firmly. Some rows have no size entry. The others give once, few or many, or a class for an expanded clone.

v_gene: TRBV27; j_gene: TRBJ1-1; d_gene: NA; abundance: few; CDR3aa: CASSLGLNTEAFF; CDR3nt: TGTGCCAGCAGTTTGGGACTGAACACTGAAGCTTTCTTT
v_gene: TRBV7-8; j_gene: TRBJ2-7; d_gene: NA; abundance: many; CDR3aa: CASSFRVPGSVYTYEQYF; CDR3nt: TGTGCCAGCAGCTTCAGGGTTCCTGGGAGTGTGTACACCTACGAGCAGTACTTC
v_gene: TRBV12-5; j_gene: TRBJ2-2; d_gene: NA; abundance: few; CDR3aa: CASGLVNTGELFF; CDR3nt: TGTGCTAGTGGTTTGGTTAACACCGGGGAGCTGTTTTTT
v_gene: TRBV10-3; j_gene: TRBJ2-5; d_gene: TRBD2; abundance: NA; CDR3aa: CAISGSGSQETQYF; CDR3nt: TGTGCCATCAGTGGTAGCGGGAGCCAAGAGACCCAGTACTTC
v_gene: TRBV9; j_gene: TRBJ1-2; d_gene: NA; abundance: few; CDR3aa: CASSVGQGSGYTF; CDR3nt: TGTGCCAGCAGCGTAGGGCAGGGAAGCGGCTACACCTTC
v_gene: TRBV5-4; j_gene: TRBJ2-1; d_gene: NA; abundance: once; CDR3aa: CASSGTGSINEQFF; CDR3nt: TGTGCCAGCAGCGGTACGGGCAGTATCAATGAGCAGTTCTTC
v_gene: TRBV6-5; j_gene: TRBJ1-3; d_gene: TRBD1; abundance: medium-sized; CDR3aa: CASSLGQGISGNTIYF; CDR3nt: TGTGCCAGCAGTTTGGGACAGGGAATAAGTGGAAACACCATATATTTT
v_gene: TRBV9; j_gene: TRBJ2-7; d_gene: TRBD1; abundance: medium-sized; CDR3aa: CASSVGQADPYEQYF; CDR3nt: TGTGCCAGCAGCGTCGGACAGGCTGATCCCTACGAGCAGTACTTC
v_gene: TRBV2; j_gene: TRBJ1-1; d_gene: NA; abundance: NA; CDR3aa: CASSAGEGTEAFF; CDR3nt: TGTGCCAGCAGTGCCGGGGAGGGCACTGAAGCTTTCTTT
v_gene: TRBV30; j_gene: TRBJ2-7; d_gene: TRBD2; abundance: NA; CDR3aa: CAWNGGGYEQYF; CDR3nt: TGTGCCTGGAATGGGGGAGGGTACGAGCAGTACTTC
v_gene: TRBV6-5; j_gene: TRBJ2-7; d_gene: NA; abundance: NA; CDR3aa: CASSRVVGSDYEQYF; CDR3nt: TGTGCCAGCAGTAGGGTCGTCGGGTCTGACTACGAGCAGTACTTC
v_gene: TRBV30; j_gene: TRBJ2-1; d_gene: NA; abundance: NA; CDR3aa: CAWSVGGDRTNEQFF; CDR3nt: TGTGCCTGGAGTGTCGGAGGGGATAGGACCAATGAGCAGTTCTTC
v_gene: TRBV30; j_gene: TRBJ2-1; d_gene: NA; abundance: NA; CDR3aa: CAWSILAFGGEQFF; CDR3nt: TGTGCCTGGAGTATTCTAGCTTTTGGGGGCGAGCAGTTCTTC
v_gene: TRBV20-1; j_gene: TRBJ2-4; d_gene: NA; abundance: NA; CDR3aa: CSGLAKNIQYF; CDR3nt: TGCAGTGGACTAGCCAAAAACATTCAGTACTTC
v_gene: TRBV5-1; j_gene: TRBJ2-2; d_gene: TRBD2; abundance: few; CDR3aa: CASSLDAGGPGELFF; CDR3nt: TGCGCCAGCAGCTTGGATGCGGGAGGTCCCGGGGAGCTGTTTTTT
v_gene: TRBV6-6; j_gene: TRBJ2-7; d_gene: TRBD2; abundance: NA; CDR3aa: CASSRTSGSYEQYF; CDR3nt: TGTGCCAGCAGCCGTACTAGCGGGAGCTACGAGCAGTACTTC
v_gene: TRBV2; j_gene: TRBJ1-2; d_gene: TRBD1; abundance: NA; CDR3aa: CASSEVGGRDYGYTF; CDR3nt: TGTGCCAGCAGTGAGGTAGGGGGCCGGGACTATGGCTACACCTTC
v_gene: TRBV7-2; j_gene: TRBJ2-2; d_gene: NA; abundance: NA; CDR3aa: CASSLAQGLGELFF; CDR3nt: TGTGCCAGCAGCTTAGCGCAGGGTTTGGGGGAGCTGTTTTTT
v_gene: TRBV5-1; j_gene: TRBJ1-5; d_gene: NA; abundance: few; CDR3aa: CASSVLPGHSNQPQHF; CDR3nt: TGCGCCAGCAGCGTTTTACCGGGACATAGCAATCAGCCCCAGCATTTT
v_gene: TRBV28; j_gene: TRBJ1-1; d_gene: NA; abundance: NA; CDR3aa: CASSSFLNTEAFF; CDR3nt: TGTGCCAGCAGCTCCTTCTTGAACACTGAAGCTTTCTTT
v_gene: TRBV10-1; j_gene: TRBJ2-1; d_gene: TRBD2; abundance: medium-sized; CDR3aa: CASSSPGLAGGHYDNEQFF; CDR3nt: TGCGCCAGCAGTTCCCCGGGACTAGCGGGAGGCCACTATGACAATGAGCAGTTCTTC
v_gene: TRBV10-3; j_gene: TRBJ1-3; d_gene: NA; abundance: once; CDR3aa: CAISGGTSASGNTIYF; CDR3nt: TGTGCCATCAGTGGGGGGACATCCGCCTCTGGAAACACCATATATTTT
v_gene: TRBV7-9; j_gene: TRBJ1-1; d_gene: NA; abundance: few; CDR3aa: CASTLARDTEAFF; CDR3nt: TGTGCCAGCACCCTAGCCAGGGACACTGAAGCTTTCTTT
v_gene: TRBV14; j_gene: TRBJ1-5; d_gene: NA; abundance: NA; CDR3aa: CASRAGPHSNQPQHF; CDR3nt: TGTGCCAGCCGCGCAGGGCCTCATAGCAATCAGCCCCAGCATTTT
v_gene: TRBV14; j_gene: TRBJ2-2; d_gene: NA; abundance: NA; CDR3aa: CASSQVSGNTGELFF; CDR3nt: TGTGCCAGCAGCCAAGTTAGCGGGAACACCGGGGAGCTGTTTTTT
v_gene: TRBV6-1; j_gene: TRBJ2-2; d_gene: NA; abundance: NA; CDR3aa: CASSLRRGELFF; CDR3nt: TGTGCCAGCAGTTTAAGGCGCGGGGAGCTGTTTTTT
v_gene: TRBV30; j_gene: TRBJ1-2; d_gene: NA; abundance: NA; CDR3aa: CAFAISNYGYTF; CDR3nt: TGTGCCTTCGCTATTTCTAACTATGGCTACACCTTC
v_gene: TRBV14; j_gene: TRBJ2-1; d_gene: TRBD1; abundance: few; CDR3aa: CASKLTGEGSEQFF; CDR3nt: TGTGCCAGCAAACTGACAGGGGAAGGCAGCGAGCAGTTCTTC
v_gene: TRBV30; j_gene: TRBJ1-2; d_gene: NA; abundance: NA; CDR3aa: CAWSFGGSGGYTF; CDR3nt: TGTGCCTGGAGTTTCGGGGGAAGTGGTGGCTACACCTTC
v_gene: TRBV30; j_gene: TRBJ2-7; d_gene: TRBD2; abundance: NA; CDR3aa: CAWSPNAGASGEQYF; CDR3nt: TGTGCCTGGAGCCCTAACGCGGGAGCCAGCGGCGAGCAGTACTTC
v_gene: TRBV27; j_gene: TRBJ2-3; d_gene: TRBD2; abundance: NA; CDR3aa: CASSFLLAGGWDTDTQYF; CDR3nt: TGTGCCAGCAGTTTCCTACTAGCGGGAGGGTGGGACACAGATACGCAGTATTTT
v_gene: TRBV19; j_gene: TRBJ1-3; d_gene: TRBD1; abundance: NA; CDR3aa: CASSRQGAKGNTIYF; CDR3nt: TGTGCCAGTAGTAGGCAGGGGGCGAAAGGAAACACCATATATTTT
v_gene: TRBV7-2; j_gene: TRBJ2-2; d_gene: NA; abundance: few; CDR3aa: CASSLARRLVTGELFF; CDR3nt: TGTGCCAGCAGCTTAGCCCGTAGACTAGTCACCGGGGAGCTGTTTTTT
v_gene: TRBV6-1; j_gene: TRBJ2-3; d_gene: NA; abundance: NA; CDR3aa: CASSASKGLRTDTQYF; CDR3nt: TGTGCCAGCAGTGCTAGTAAGGGCCTTCGCACAGATACGCAGTATTTT
v_gene: TRBV7-6; j_gene: TRBJ2-2; d_gene: NA; abundance: NA; CDR3aa: CASSLGGWGTGELFF; CDR3nt: TGTGCCAGCAGCTTAGGGGGATGGGGAACCGGGGAGCTGTTTTTT
v_gene: TRBV30; j_gene: TRBJ1-2; d_gene: NA; abundance: NA; CDR3aa: CAWTGNSYGYTF; CDR3nt: TGTGCCTGGACAGGCAATTCATATGGCTACACCTTC
v_gene: TRBV6-1; j_gene: TRBJ1-2; d_gene: NA; abundance: NA; CDR3aa: CASRSPWTDGYTF; CDR3nt: TGTGCCAGCAGATCCCCCTGGACGGATGGCTACACCTTC
v_gene: TRBV6-5; j_gene: TRBJ2-2; d_gene: TRBD1; abundance: NA; CDR3aa: CASRFTGGANGELFF; CDR3nt: TGTGCCAGCAGATTCACAGGGGGCGCGAACGGGGAGCTGTTTTTT